This T cell receptor beta chain derives from a study of shared clonotypes between healthy human individuals. Donors were Caucasian adults residing in Nashville, Tennessee, USA. The protocol was immunoSEQ multiplex PCR, while the TCRdb copy is restricted to in-frame clones and leaves out a portion. This repertoire shows around 500,000 clones, approximately 84% found once; its top ten account for about 13%. V dropped 8 bases and J dropped 0 bases, with 10 bases sitting between them. This CDR3 spans 14 amino acids. The germline CDR1 and CDR2 sequences are LNHDA and SQIVND (reference sequence). The chain joins TRBV19 to TRBJ2-2; weak D call: TRBD1 (5 bases). This sequence was found in a woman in her 40s in good health. Some clones in this sample may be carry-over from other donors' samples. Sequences were obtained from PBMCs. CDR3 in amino acids: CASEQVTNTGELFF. The CDR3 DNA follows: TGTGCCAGTGAACAGGTGACGAACACCGGGGAGCTGTTTTTT.